One sample yielded the 5 T cell receptor beta chains listed below, sequenced in a study of blood T cell repertoires in COVID-19. The assay was immunoSEQ multiplex PCR, and TCRdb's table has in-frame clones only and misses some. The sample lists approximately 160,000 clones; about four fifths were seen once. The sequencing sample was made of peripheral blood. The source of these receptors is a man between 65 and 85 years old who had recovered from COVID-19.

The V call is TRBV3-1 (or the pseudogene TRBV3-2), the J call TRBJ2-3; D not resolved. The CDR3 consists of 16 residues. Trimming removed 1 base at V and 0 bases at J, with 11 bases between. Germline V gene sequence: CDR1 LGHDT, CDR2 YNNKEL (reference sequence). The DNA for the CDR3 is TGTGCCAGCAGCCAAGGTAGTCTTCCTAGCACAGATACGCAGTATTTT. This translates into CASSQGSLPSTDTQYF.

The chain carries TRBV28 and TRBJ2-3, with D tentatively TRBD1 (5 bases). Germline-derived CDR1 and CDR2 are MDHEN and SYDVKM. The V gene lost 4 bases and the J gene lost 11 bases, with 13 bases spanning the gap. This CDR3 comprises 12 residues. CDR3 protein: CASSSSGREQYF. The CDR3 nucleotides read TGTGCCAGCAGTTCCTCTGGCAGGGAGCAGTATTTT.

V gene TRBV21-1 combines with J gene TRBJ1-2; the DNA was not compared with TRBD1, the D call given in the table. TRBV21-1 is annotated as a pseudogene. The CDR3 contains 15 residues. The CDR3 nucleotides are TGTGCCAGCGAGACCACAGGGGCGCCTAACTATGGCTACACCTTC. This gives the protein CASETTGAPNYGYTF.

This chain links TRBV7-2 with TRBJ2-1; 9 nucleotides align to TRBD2. Unmatched junction bases numbered 10, after V lost 8 bases and J lost 2 bases. This CDR3 spans 16 amino acids. Germline-derived CDR1 and CDR2 are SGHTA and FQGNSA. CDR3: CASGPSGKMAYNEQFF. The DNA for the CDR3 is TGTGCCAGCGGTCCTAGCGGGAAGATGGCCTACAATGAGCAGTTCTTC.

The chain combines TRBV6-6 with TRBJ2-5; D gene unclear. Germline assignment: CDR1 MNHNY and CDR2 SVGAGI (reference sequence). V shed 6 bases and J shed 1 base, with 3 bases lying between them. The CDR3 spans 11 residues. CDR3 sequence: CASSSQETQYF. In nucleotides, the CDR3 is TGTGCCAGCAGCAGCCAAGAGACCCAGTACTTC.